This passage covers 25 T cell receptor beta chains from one sample sequenced in a study of neurological immune-mediated disorders. Indicated time point: technical triplicate 3. TCRdb processed the 5' RACE reads anew with MiXCR; each CDR3 protein has one entry. The sample gives about 44,000 distinct CDR3 sequences, 20% to 25% of which show up once; 4% to 5.5% is in the top ten. Sequencing used PBMCs. The receptors were gathered from a man in his sixties with HTLV-1-associated myelopathy (HAM/TSP).

This clonotype is medium-sized (0.01 to 0.1%) by share. V gene TRBV6-5 combines with J gene TRBJ2-1; tentative D call: TRBD1 (6 bases). This CDR3 spans 17 amino acids. The germline V gene encodes CDR1 MNHEY and CDR2 SVGAGI. The V and J ends lost 8 bases and 6 bases respectively, with 26 bases between them. CDR3 amino acids: CASGSRIGQSYFNEQFF. The CDR3 coding sequence is TGTGCCAGCGGGAGTCGCATCGGACAGAGCTATTTCAATGAGCAGTTCTTC.

This clonotype came up many times. CDR3 sequence reads: CSARPTLAGGSYEQYF. CDR3 DNA: TGCAGTGCTAGGCCGACTTTAGCGGGAGGTTCCTACGAGCAGTACTTC. V and J are TRBV20-1 and TRBJ2-7; TRBD2 agrees at 10 bases. The CDR3 spans 16 residues. CDR1 DFQATT and CDR2 SNEGSKA come from the germline V gene (reference sequence). Losses at the gene ends were 3 bases for V and 1 base for J; bases not matched to a gene: 9.

This clonotype came up many times. The gene calls are TRBV7-9 and TRBJ2-1; 7 bases match TRBD1. The germline V gene has CDR1 SEHNR and CDR2 FQNEAQ (reference sequence). This CDR3 region has 16 residues. With V trimmed by 3 bases and J by 7 bases, 12 bases remained unmatched. DNA of the CDR3: TGTGCCAGCAGCTTTCCCGTGGGAAGGGGGCAAAATGAGCAGTTCTTC. Its protein product is CASSFPVGRGQNEQFF.

This clonotype came up many times. The chain has TRBV29-1 and TRBJ2-1; 8 bases fit TRBD1. The CDR3 extends over 13 amino acids. The germline V gene encodes CDR1 SQVTM and CDR2 ANQGSEA. V was pared by 6 bases and J by 5 bases, with 6 bases of the junction left unmatched. The CDR3 DNA reads TGCAGCGTCGCCCACAGGGGGGACAATGAGCAGTTCTTC. It specifies CSVAHRGDNEQFF.

This chain uses TRBV6-5 with TRBJ1-1; TRBD1 is a possible D gene (5 bases). Germline V gene sequence: CDR1 MNHEY, CDR2 SVGAGI. The CDR3 has 11 amino acids. Trimming shortened V by 6 bases and J by 7 bases, and 9 bases separated the two germline ends. The CDR3 reads CASSRDSEAFF. The CDR3 DNA sequence: TGTGCCAGCAGCCGTGACAGTGAAGCTTTCTTT.

This clonotype was observed at least ten times. The J gene is TRBJ2-3, the V gene TRBV29-1, with TRBD1 matching 7 bases. Trimming at V came to 7 bases and at J to 5 bases, leaving 3 bases not matched to a gene. The germline V gene encodes CDR1 SQVTM and CDR2 ANQGSEA. CDR3 size: 11 residues. The CDR3, as DNA: TGCAGCGGAGGGACAGTAGATACGCAGTATTTT. This encodes CSGGTVDTQYF.

The sample holds many counts of this clonotype. Here the CDR3 reads CASSLGGGLTEAFF. CDR3 DNA sequence: TGTGCCAGCAGCCTTGGGGGAGGATTAACTGAAGCTTTCTTT. The V gene is TRBV3-1, the J gene TRBJ1-1, with D maybe TRBD1 (5 bases). Trimming left V 4 bases short and J 5 bases short, with 14 bases between. The CDR3 extends over 14 amino acids. Germline V gives CDR1 LGHDT, CDR2 YNNKEL (reference sequence).

This clonotype was seen ten or more times. The chain recombines TRBV5-1 with TRBJ1-1; D unclear. V was trimmed by 1 base and J by 4 bases, leaving 8 bases between them. Germline loops: CDR1 SGHRS, CDR2 YFSETQ. The length of the CDR3 is 13 residues. The DNA for the CDR3 is TGCGCCAGCAGCTTGATGCGTGGCACTGAAGCTTTCTTT. This encodes CASSLMRGTEAFF.

The gene calls are TRBV24-1 and TRBJ2-1, with TRBD2 identical over 8 bases. Germline CDR1 KGHDR, CDR2 SFDVKD. V shed 4 bases and J 3 bases; nucleotides not matched to a gene: 10. This CDR3 spans 17 amino acids. CDR3 nucleotides: TGTGCCACCAGTGACGCCGATCGAGCGGGAGTCTACAATGAGCAGTTCTTC. The encoded protein is CATSDADRAGVYNEQFF.

Ten or more counts support this clonotype. This rearrangement joins TRBV11-2 to TRBJ2-5; TRBD2 is a possible D gene (5 bases). This CDR3 spans 15 amino acids. CDR1 is SGHAT, CDR2 FQNNGV, per germline. Trimming pared 4 bases from V and 4 bases from J, leaving 16 bases between. The CDR3 DNA reads as TGTGCCAGCAGCTCGATCCCCCAGAGGGCAGAGACCCAGTACTTC. Its protein product is CASSSIPQRAETQYF.

At least ten counts were recorded for this clonotype. This chain uses TRBV3-1 with TRBJ2-3; maybe TRBD1 (5 bases). This CDR3 is 13 amino acids long. Germline V lookup: CDR1 LGHDT, CDR2 YNNKEL (reference sequence). V lost 4 bases, J lost 4 bases, and 9 bases lay in between. CDR3 sequence (DNA): TGTGCCAGCAGCCTCCTGGGGCCAGATACGCAGTATTTT. Encoded protein: CASSLLGPDTQYF.

This clonotype was recorded at least ten times. The chain has TRBV11-3 and TRBJ1-6; D perhaps matches TRBD1 (5 bases). The V gene's germline CDR1 is SGHNT and CDR2 YENEEA. This CDR3 region has 16 residues. V lost 5 bases to trimming and J lost 9 bases, with 20 bases between them. The CDR3 loop reads CASSPDGAGRGSPLHF. In nucleotides, the CDR3 is TGTGCCAGCAGCCCGGATGGGGCAGGACGGGGTTCACCCCTCCACTTT.

This clonotype appeared many times. The chain employs TRBV9 and TRBJ2-1; TRBD2 agrees at 8 bases. The CDR3 loop spans 17 amino acids. J was trimmed by 6 bases and V by 4 bases; bases with no gene match: 15. Germline CDR1 is SGDLS and CDR2 is YYNGEE. As DNA, the CDR3 is TGTGCCAGCAGCCGGGGGGGCGGGAGCCCCGGGGGCAATGAGCAGTTCTTC. Residues: CASSRGGGSPGGNEQFF.

This clonotype was counted at least ten times. The rearrangement links TRBV5-1 to TRBJ2-5; D not certain. CDR1 is SGHRS and CDR2 is YFSETQ in the germline V gene. The CDR3 is 12 amino acids. The V end lost 0 bases, the J end lost 5 bases, and 5 bases lay between the germline ends. In nucleotides, the CDR3 is TGCGCCAGCAGCTTGGTTGGCGAGACCCAGTACTTC. This sequence encodes CASSLVGETQYF. Combining the CDR3 with reference TRBV5-1 and TRBJ2-5 gives the whole variable domain KAGVTQTPRYLIKTRGQQVTLSCSPISGHRSVSWYQQTPGQGLQFLFEYFSETQRNKGNFPGRFSGRQFSNSRSEMNVSTLELGDSALYLCASSLVGETQYFGPGTRLLVL.

This clonotype was seen repeatedly, ten times or more. This chain uses TRBV3-1 with TRBJ2-3; 9 bases agree with TRBD2. The CDR3 consists of 15 residues. Germline V gene sequence: CDR1 LGHDT, CDR2 YNNKEL (reference sequence). V was clipped by 0 bases and J by 8 bases; unmatched bases: 6. The DNA for the CDR3 is TGTGCCAGCAGCCAAGATACACCGACTAGCGGTACGCAGTATTTT. This sequence encodes CASSQDTPTSGTQYF.

This clonotype was seen a handful of times. The chain recombines TRBV6-6 with TRBJ2-2, with D unclear. CDR1 is MNHNY and CDR2 is SVGAGI in the germline V gene (reference sequence). V was cut by 5 bases and J by 6 bases, with 7 bases left in between. CDR3 size: 12 residues. The CDR3 nucleotides read TGTGCCAGCAGTCCCCGGTCCGGGGAGCTGTTTTTT. Translating gives CASSPRSGELFF.

This clonotype was picked up many times. J is TRBJ1-2 and V is TRBV5-6; maybe TRBD1 (5 bases). The CDR3 totals 13 residues. The germline V gene encodes CDR1 SGHDT and CDR2 YYEEEE. The V end lost 1 base, the J end lost 4 bases, and 8 bases lay between the germline ends. CDR3 residues: CASSLPGLYGYTF. The CDR3 region has the DNA TGTGCCAGCAGCTTGCCGGGACTCTATGGCTACACCTTC.

This clonotype was seen only a few times. This chain links TRBV6-2 or TRBV6-3 with TRBJ1-1, with TRBD1 matching over 8 bases. Looked up from germline, CDR1 is MNHEY and CDR2 is SVGEGT. The V gene end was trimmed by 6 bases and the J gene end by 4 bases; junction bases not matched to a gene: 7. The CDR3 is 14 amino acids. The CDR3 here is CASRPLDRATEAFF. CDR3 DNA sequence: TGTGCCAGCAGACCTCTGGACAGGGCCACTGAAGCTTTCTTT.

Comment on this clonotype: A much more abundant neighbour one base away suggests this may be a read error. The rearrangement links TRBV30 to TRBJ2-7; D gene unclear. Germline-derived CDR1 and CDR2 are GTSNPN and SVGIG (reference sequence). V gave up 3 bases and J gave up 1 base, with 7 bases separating them. There are 12 residues in the CDR3. DNA of the CDR3: TGTGCCTGGAGGGGCATGTCCTACGAGCAGTACTTC. This encodes CAWRGMSYEQYF.

This clonotype was picked up many times. The chain uses TRBV7-6 and TRBJ2-7, with 10 bases aligning to TRBD2. Trimming cost V 4 bases and J 3 bases; bases outside gene matches: 30. CDR1 is SGHVS and CDR2 is FNYEAQ in the germline V gene. This CDR3 is 23 amino acids long. The CDR3 loop reads CASSSLLGLACTWPWVANYEQYF. The CDR3 DNA reads as TGTGCCAGCAGCTCCCTGCTGGGACTAGCGTGTACATGGCCGTGGGTAGCAAACTACGAGCAGTACTTC. Together with reference TRBV7-6 and TRBJ2-7, the CDR3 gives the full variable domain: GAGVSQSPRYKVTKRGQDVALRCDPISGHVSLYWYRQALGQGPEFLTYFNYEAQQDKSGLPNDRFSAERPEGSISTLTIQRTEQRDSAMYRCASSSLLGLACTWPWVANYEQYFGPGTRLTVT.

This rearrangement joins TRBV6-1 to TRBJ1-2; maybe TRBD1 (5 bases). Germline assignment: CDR1 MNHNS and CDR2 SASEGT. The CDR3 has 12 amino acids. The ends were cut back, 7 bases at V and 5 bases at J, with 11 bases in the middle. The CDR3 DNA is TGTGCCAGCACCCTAGAGGGGTATGGCTACACCTTC. It specifies CASTLEGYGYTF.

This clonotype was counted at least ten times. The rearrangement links TRBV20-1 to TRBJ2-3; the D is unclear. Germline V CDR1 and CDR2: DFQATT, SNEGSKA (reference sequence). The CDR3 runs 13 residues. With 1 base removed from V and 3 bases from J, the gap between germline ends came to 8 bases. The CDR3 region is CSARVGNTDTQYF. The CDR3 DNA sequence: TGCAGTGCTAGAGTGGGGAATACAGATACGCAGTATTTT.

This clonotype appeared many times. The rearrangement links TRBV20-1 to TRBJ1-5; 10 bases are shared with TRBD1. Germline assignment: CDR1 DFQATT and CDR2 SNEGSKA (reference sequence). The CDR3 runs 13 residues. The V gene end was trimmed by 4 bases and the J gene end by 7 bases; junction bases not matched to a gene: 4. CDR3 sequence (DNA): TGCAGTGCTAAGGACAGGGGGGACCAGCCCCAGCATTTT. Translated, it gives CSAKDRGDQPQHF.

This clonotype has a count of ten or more. The chain recombines TRBV20-1 with TRBJ1-1, with 9 positions matching TRBD1. The germline CDR1 and CDR2 sequences are DFQATT and SNEGSKA (reference sequence). V lost 3 bases, J lost 2 bases, and 1 base stayed unmatched. The CDR3 has 13 amino acids. The CDR3 is CSARDRGNTEAFF. Here the CDR3 DNA reads TGCAGTGCTAGGGACAGGGGCAACACTGAAGCTTTCTTT.

In this sample, this clonotype turned up many times. This sequence joins TRBV10-3 and TRBJ1-3; a weak D match, TRBD1 (6 bases). The CDR3 covers 15 residues. Germline V gives CDR1 ENHRY, CDR2 SYGVKD. V was pared by 2 bases and J by 4 bases, with 12 bases between. The CDR3 loop is CAISESAGTGNTIYF. The CDR3, as DNA: TGTGCCATCAGTGAGAGCGCAGGGACAGGAAACACCATATATTTT.